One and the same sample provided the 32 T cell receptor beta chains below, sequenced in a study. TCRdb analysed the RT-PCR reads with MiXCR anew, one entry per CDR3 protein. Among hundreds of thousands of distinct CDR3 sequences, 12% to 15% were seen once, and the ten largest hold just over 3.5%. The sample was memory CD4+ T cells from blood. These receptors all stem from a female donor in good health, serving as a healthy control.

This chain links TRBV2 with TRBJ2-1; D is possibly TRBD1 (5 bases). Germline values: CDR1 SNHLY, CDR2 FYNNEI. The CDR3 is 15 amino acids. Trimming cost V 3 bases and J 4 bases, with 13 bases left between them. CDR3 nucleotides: TGTGCCAGCAGTGAGATCAGGGTCCTTTACAATGAGCAGTTCTTC. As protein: CASSEIRVLYNEQFF.

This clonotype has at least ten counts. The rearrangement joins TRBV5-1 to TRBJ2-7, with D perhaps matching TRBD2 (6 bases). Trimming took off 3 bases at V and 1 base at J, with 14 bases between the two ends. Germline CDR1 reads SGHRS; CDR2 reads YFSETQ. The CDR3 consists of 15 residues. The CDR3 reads CASSSPRDFSYEQYF. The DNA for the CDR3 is TGCGCCAGCAGCTCGCCAAGGGACTTTTCCTACGAGCAGTACTTC. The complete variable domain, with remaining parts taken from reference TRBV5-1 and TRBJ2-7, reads KAGVTQTPRYLIKTRGQQVTLSCSPISGHRSVSWYQQTPGQGLQFLFEYFSETQRNKGNFPGRFSGRQFSNSRSEMNVSTLELGDSALYLCASSSPRDFSYEQYFGPGTRLTVT.

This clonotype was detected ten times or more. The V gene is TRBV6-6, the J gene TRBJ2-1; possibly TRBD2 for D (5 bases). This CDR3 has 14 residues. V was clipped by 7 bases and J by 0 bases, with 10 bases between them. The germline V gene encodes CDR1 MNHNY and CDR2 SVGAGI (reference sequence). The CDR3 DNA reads TGTGCCAGCATTGAGAGCGGCTCCTACAATGAGCAGTTCTTC. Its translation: CASIESGSYNEQFF.

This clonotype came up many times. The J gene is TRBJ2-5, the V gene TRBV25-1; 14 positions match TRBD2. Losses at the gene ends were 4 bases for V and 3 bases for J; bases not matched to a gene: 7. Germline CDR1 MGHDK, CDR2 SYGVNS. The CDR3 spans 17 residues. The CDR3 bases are TGTGCCAGCAGTGGTCAGACTAGCGGGAGGGCCAAAGAGACCCAGTACTTC. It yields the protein CASSGQTSGRAKETQYF.

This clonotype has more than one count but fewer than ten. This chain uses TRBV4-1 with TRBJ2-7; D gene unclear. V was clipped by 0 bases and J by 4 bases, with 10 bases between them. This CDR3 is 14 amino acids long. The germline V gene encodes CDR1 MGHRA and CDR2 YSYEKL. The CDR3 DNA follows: TGCGCCAGCAGCCAAGAGTCTGCAGAGTACGAGCAGTACTTC. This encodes CASSQESAEYEQYF.

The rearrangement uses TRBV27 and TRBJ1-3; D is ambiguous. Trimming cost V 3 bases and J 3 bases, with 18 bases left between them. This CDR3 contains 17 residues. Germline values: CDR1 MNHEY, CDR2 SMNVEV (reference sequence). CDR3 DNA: TGTGCCAGCAGTTTCCACATGAAGGGTTTTCTTGGAAACACCATATATTTT. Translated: CASSFHMKGFLGNTIYF.

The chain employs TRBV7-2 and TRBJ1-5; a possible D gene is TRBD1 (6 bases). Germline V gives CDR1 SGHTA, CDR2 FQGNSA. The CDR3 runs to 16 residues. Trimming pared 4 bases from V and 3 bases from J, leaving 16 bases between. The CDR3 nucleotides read TGTGCCAGCAGCTCCGGGGGGGGCGTATTCAATCAGCCCCAGCATTTT. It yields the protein CASSSGGGVFNQPQHF.

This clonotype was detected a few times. CDR3 nucleotides: TGCAGTGCTAGTGGGATCAGCGCGTACGAGCAGTACTTC. Its translation is CSASGISAYEQYF. J is TRBJ2-7 and V is TRBV20-1; no clear D gene. V gave up 3 bases and J gave up 4 bases, with 13 bases separating them. This CDR3 region has 13 residues. In germline, CDR1 is DFQATT, CDR2 SNEGSKA (reference sequence).

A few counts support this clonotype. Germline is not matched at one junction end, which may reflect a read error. CDR3 region: CASSPQNKGF. The CDR3 DNA follows: TGTGCCAGCAGCCCTCAGAACAAGGGGTTT. The V gene is TRBV7-8, the J gene TRBJ2-3; D is possibly TRBD1 (5 bases). Germline V gene sequence: CDR1 SGHVS, CDR2 FQNEAQ. The CDR3 runs 10 residues. Using reference TRBV7-8 and TRBJ2-3 for the parts outside the CDR3, the full variable domain is GAGVSQSPRYKVAKRGQDVALRCDPISGHVSLFWYQQALGQGPEFLTYFQNEAQLDKSGLPSDRFFAERPEGSVSTLKIQRTQQEDSAVYLCASSPQNKGFGPGTRLTVL.

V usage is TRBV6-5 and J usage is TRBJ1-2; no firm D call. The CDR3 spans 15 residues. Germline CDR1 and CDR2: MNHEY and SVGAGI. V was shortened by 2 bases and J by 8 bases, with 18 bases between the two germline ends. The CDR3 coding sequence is TGTGCCAGCAGTTACAATCCCCGGGTTATATCGGGCTACACCTTC. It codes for CASSYNPRVISGYTF.

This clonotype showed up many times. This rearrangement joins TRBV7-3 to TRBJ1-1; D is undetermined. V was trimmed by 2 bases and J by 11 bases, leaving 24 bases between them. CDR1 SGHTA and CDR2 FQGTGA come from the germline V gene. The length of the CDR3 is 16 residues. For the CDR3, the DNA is TGTGCCAGCAGCTTAGGCGGAGCACATACCTCATCGGGGGCTTTCTTT. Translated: CASSLGGAHTSSGAFF.

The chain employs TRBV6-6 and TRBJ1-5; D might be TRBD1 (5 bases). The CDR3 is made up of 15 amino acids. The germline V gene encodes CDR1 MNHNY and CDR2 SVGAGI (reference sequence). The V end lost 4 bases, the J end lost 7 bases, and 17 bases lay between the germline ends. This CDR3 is CASSSHTGSNQPQHF. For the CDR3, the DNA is TGTGCCAGCAGTTCCCATACAGGTTCCAACCAGCCCCAGCATTTT.

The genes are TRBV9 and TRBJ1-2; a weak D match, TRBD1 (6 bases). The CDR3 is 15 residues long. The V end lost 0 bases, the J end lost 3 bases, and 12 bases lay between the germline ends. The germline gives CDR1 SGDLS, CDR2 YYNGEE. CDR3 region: CASSVVGGQDYGYTF. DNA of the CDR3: TGTGCCAGCAGCGTAGTTGGGGGGCAGGACTATGGCTACACCTTC.

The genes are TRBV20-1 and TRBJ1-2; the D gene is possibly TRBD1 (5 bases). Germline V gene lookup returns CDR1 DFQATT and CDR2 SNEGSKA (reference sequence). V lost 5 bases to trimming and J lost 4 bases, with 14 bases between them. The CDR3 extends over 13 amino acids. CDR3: CSAATDRGYGYTF. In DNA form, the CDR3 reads TGCAGTGCTGCTACCGACAGAGGCTATGGCTACACCTTC.

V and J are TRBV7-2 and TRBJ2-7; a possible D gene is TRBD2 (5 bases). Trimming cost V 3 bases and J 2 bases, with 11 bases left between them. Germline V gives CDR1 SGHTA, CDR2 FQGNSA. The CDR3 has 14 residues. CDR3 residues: CASSFMDGTYEQYF. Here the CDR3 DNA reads TGTGCCAGCAGCTTCATGGACGGGACCTACGAGCAGTACTTC.

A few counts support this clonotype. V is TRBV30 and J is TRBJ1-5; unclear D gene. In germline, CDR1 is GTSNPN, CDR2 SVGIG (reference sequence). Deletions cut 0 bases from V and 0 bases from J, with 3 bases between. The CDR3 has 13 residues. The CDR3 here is CAWSVRSNQPQHF. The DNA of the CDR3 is TGTGCCTGGAGTGTACGTAGCAATCAGCCCCAGCATTTT.

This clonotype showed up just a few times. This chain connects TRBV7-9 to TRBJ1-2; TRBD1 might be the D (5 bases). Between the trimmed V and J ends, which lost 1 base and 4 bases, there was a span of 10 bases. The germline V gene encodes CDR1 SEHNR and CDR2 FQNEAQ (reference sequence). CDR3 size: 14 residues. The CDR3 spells CASSLEGRGYGYTF. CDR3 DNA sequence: TGTGCCAGCAGCTTAGAGGGTAGGGGCTATGGCTACACCTTC.

In DNA form, the CDR3 reads TGCAGTGCTAGAGATGCGAGAGGGGAAGAGACCCAGTACTTC. This gives the protein CSARDARGEETQYF. The chain uses TRBV20-1 and TRBJ2-5, with D possibly being TRBD1 or TRBD2 (5 bases each). CDR3 length: 14 amino acids. V was pared by 0 bases and J by 3 bases, with 11 bases between. Germline V gene lookup returns CDR1 DFQATT and CDR2 SNEGSKA (reference sequence).

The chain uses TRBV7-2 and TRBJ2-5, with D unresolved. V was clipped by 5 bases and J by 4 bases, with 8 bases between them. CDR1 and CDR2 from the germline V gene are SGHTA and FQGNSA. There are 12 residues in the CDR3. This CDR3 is CASSKVAETQYF. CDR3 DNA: TGTGCCAGCAGCAAGGTGGCAGAGACCCAGTACTTC.

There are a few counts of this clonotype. CDR3 coding DNA: TGTGCCAGCACCGAAAGGGGAGGGGGCGGGAATCAGCCCCAGCATTTT. It encodes CASTERGGGGNQPQHF. The J gene is TRBJ1-5, the V gene TRBV6-2 or TRBV6-3; 7 bases align to TRBD1. The V gene's germline CDR1 is MNHEY and CDR2 SVGEGT. The ends lost 7 bases at V and 4 bases at J; junction bases unmatched: 13. CDR3 size: 16 residues.

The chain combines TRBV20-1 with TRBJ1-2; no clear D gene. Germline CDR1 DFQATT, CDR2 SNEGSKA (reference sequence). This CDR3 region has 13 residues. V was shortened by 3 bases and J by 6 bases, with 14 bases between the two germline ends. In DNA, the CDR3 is TGCAGTGCTAGCAGGTCGGGAGGAGATGGCTACACCTTC. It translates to CSASRSGGDGYTF.

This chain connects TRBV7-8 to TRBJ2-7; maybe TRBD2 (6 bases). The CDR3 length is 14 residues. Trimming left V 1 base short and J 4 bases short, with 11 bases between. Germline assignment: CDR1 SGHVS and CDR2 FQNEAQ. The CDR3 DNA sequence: TGTGCCAGCAGCTTAGACCGGGAGCGGTACGAGCAGTACTTC. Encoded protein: CASSLDRERYEQYF. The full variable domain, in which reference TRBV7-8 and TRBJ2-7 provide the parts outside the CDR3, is GAGVSQSPRYKVAKRGQDVALRCDPISGHVSLFWYQQALGQGPEFLTYFQNEAQLDKSGLPSDRFFAERPEGSVSTLKIQRTQQEDSAVYLCASSLDRERYEQYFGPGTRLTVT.

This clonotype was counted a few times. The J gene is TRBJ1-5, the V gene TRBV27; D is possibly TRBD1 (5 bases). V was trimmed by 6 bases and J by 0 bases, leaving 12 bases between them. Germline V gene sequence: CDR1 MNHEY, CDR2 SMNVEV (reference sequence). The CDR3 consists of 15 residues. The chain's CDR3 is CASRSRGPSNQPQHF. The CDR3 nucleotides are TGTGCCAGCAGAAGCCGGGGACCTAGCAATCAGCCCCAGCATTTT.

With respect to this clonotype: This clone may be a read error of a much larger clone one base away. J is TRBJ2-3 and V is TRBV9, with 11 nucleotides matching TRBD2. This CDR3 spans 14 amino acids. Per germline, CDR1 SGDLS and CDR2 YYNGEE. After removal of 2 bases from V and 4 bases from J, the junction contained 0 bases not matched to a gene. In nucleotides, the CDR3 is TGTGCCAGCAGCGTGGGACTAGCGGCAGATACGCAGTATTTT. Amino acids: CASSVGLAADTQYF.

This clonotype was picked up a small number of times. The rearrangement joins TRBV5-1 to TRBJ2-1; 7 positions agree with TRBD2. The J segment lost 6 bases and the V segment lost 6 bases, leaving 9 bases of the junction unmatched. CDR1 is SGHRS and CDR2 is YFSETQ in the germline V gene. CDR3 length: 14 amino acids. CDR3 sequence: CASKGGSSVNEQFF. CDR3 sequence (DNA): TGCGCCAGCAAAGGCGGGAGTAGTGTCAATGAGCAGTTCTTC.

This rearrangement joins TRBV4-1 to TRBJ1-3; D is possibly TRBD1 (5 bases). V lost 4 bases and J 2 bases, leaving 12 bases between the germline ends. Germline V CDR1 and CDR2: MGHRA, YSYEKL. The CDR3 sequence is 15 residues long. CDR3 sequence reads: CASSRVWGTGNTIYF. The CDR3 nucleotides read TGCGCCAGCAGCCGGGTCTGGGGGACTGGAAACACCATATATTTT.

The CDR3 here is CASRGEKLFF. The CDR3 DNA is TGTGCCAGCAGGGGGGAAAAACTGTTTTTT. The chain carries TRBV27 and TRBJ1-4; no clear D gene. The germline CDR1 and CDR2 sequences are MNHEY and SMNVEV (reference sequence). Between the trimmed V and J ends, which lost 6 bases and 8 bases, there was a span of 4 bases. The CDR3 contains 10 residues.

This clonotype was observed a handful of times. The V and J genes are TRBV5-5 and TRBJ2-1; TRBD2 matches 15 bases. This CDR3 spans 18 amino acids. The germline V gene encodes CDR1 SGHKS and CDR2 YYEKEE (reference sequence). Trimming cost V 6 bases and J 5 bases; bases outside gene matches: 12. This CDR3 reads CASIAGTSGRILNNEQFF. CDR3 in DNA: TGTGCCAGCATCGCCGGGACTAGCGGGAGGATATTAAACAATGAGCAGTTCTTC. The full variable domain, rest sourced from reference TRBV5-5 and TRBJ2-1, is DAGVTQSPTHLIKTRGQQVTLRCSPISGHKSVSWYQQVLGQGPQFIFQYYEKEERGRGNFPDRFSARQFPNYSSELNVNALLLGDSALYLCASIAGTSGRILNNEQFFGPGTRLTVL.

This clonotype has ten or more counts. In DNA, the CDR3 is TGTGCCAGCAGCTCACCAACCGCCGGGACAGGGCGTTCACCCCTCCACTTT. Residues: CASSSPTAGTGRSPLHF. V is TRBV7-2 and J is TRBJ1-6, with TRBD1 matching over 9 bases. Germline trimming cut 4 bases from V and 9 bases from J; bases unmatched to any gene: 13. The CDR3 is made up of 17 amino acids. Germline-derived CDR1 and CDR2 are SGHTA and FQGNSA.

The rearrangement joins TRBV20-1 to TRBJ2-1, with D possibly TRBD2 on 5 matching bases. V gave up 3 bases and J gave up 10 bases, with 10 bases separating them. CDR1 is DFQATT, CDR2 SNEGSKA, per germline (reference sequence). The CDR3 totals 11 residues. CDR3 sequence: CSASGQREQFF. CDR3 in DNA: TGCAGTGCTAGTGGGCAGCGGGAGCAGTTCTTC.

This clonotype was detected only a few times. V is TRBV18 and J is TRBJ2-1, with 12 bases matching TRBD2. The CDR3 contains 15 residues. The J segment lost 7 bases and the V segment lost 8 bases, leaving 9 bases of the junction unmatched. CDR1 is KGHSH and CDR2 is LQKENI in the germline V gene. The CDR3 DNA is TGTGCCAGCCGAGTGACTAGCGGGAGTTGGAATGAGCAGTTCTTC. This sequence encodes CASRVTSGSWNEQFF.

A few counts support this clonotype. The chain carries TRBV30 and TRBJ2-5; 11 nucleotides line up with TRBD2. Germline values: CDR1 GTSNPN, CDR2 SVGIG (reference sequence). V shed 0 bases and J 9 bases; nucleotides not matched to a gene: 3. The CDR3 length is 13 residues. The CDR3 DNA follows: TGTGCCTGGAGTGTACTAGCGGGGGCGGCCCAGTACTTC. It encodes CAWSVLAGAAQYF.